The source of this T cell receptor (beta chain) is a study of post-analysis software for immune sequencing data. V dropped 10 bases and J dropped 2; count of bases not matched to a gene: 18. This CDR3 is 17 amino acids long. From germline, CDR1 is MDHEN and CDR2 SYDVKM. This clonotype qualifies as medium-sized. The target antigen is unknown. Points from the study as a whole: Five TRBV segments, including TRBV5-6, TRBV5-1 and TRBV20-1, were more frequent in patients than controls.

Researchers reported that TCR beta cDNA libraries carried unique molecular identifiers. Via MiXCR, TCRdb re-called the PCR reads, giving one row per CDR3 protein. This table holds about half a million distinct CDR3 sequences, around 36% found once. Material for sequencing was blood. The chain combines TRBV28 with TRBJ2-3; 7 bases fit TRBD1. This clonotype originated in a girl aged 2 to 17 with multiple sclerosis. Here the CDR3 DNA reads TGTGCCACCCGTCCCATTTTACGAGGGGGCGACACAGATACGCAGTATTTT. Encoded protein: CATRPILRGGDTDTQYF.